One sample yielded the 22 T cell receptor beta chains listed below, sequenced in a study of blood T cells in healthy people across ages. The use of a sample-barcoded 5' primer and a J-beta primer mix characterized a second PCR of about 7 to 12 cycles. TCRdb fed the 5' RACE reads into MiXCR, producing one record per CDR3 protein. The sample includes about 760,000 distinct CDR3 sequences, more than 55% of them seen just once. The sequenced sample was blood. The source is a man aged 35 to 55 in good health.

The chain links TRBV18 to TRBJ2-4; D unclear. TRBJ2-7 explains the end of the DNA better; the J call may be wrong. Germline V CDR1 and CDR2: KGHSH, LQKENI. The CDR3 is made up of 19 amino acids. CDR3 loop: CASSPRGAQGSPSFYEQYF. Written as DNA, the CDR3 is TGTGCCAGCTCACCACGGGGTGCACAAGGGTCCCCTTCCTTCTACGAGCAGTACTTC.

The V and J genes are TRBV7-3 and TRBJ2-4; D might be TRBD1 (6 bases). Trimming removed 1 base at V and 9 bases at J, with 16 bases between. CDR3 length: 15 amino acids. Germline CDR1 is SGHTA and CDR2 is FQGTGA. The CDR3 sequence: CASSLKHGVGAIQYF. CDR3 nucleotides: TGTGCCAGCAGCTTAAAACACGGGGTGGGGGCCATTCAGTACTTC.

The V and J genes are TRBV4-2 and TRBJ2-5, with 9 positions matching TRBD1. The CDR3 is made up of 15 amino acids. V was pared by 5 bases and J by 11 bases, with 15 bases of the junction left unmatched. Germline V CDR1 and CDR2: LGHNA, YNFKEQ. The DNA for the CDR3 is TGTGCCAGCAGCTTGGAGGGGACAGGGATAAGAGAGCAGTACTTC. Protein sequence: CASSLEGTGIREQYF.

The chain couples TRBV15 to TRBJ1-2; D unclear. Germline CDR1 and CDR2: LNHNV and YYDKDF (reference sequence). CDR3 length equals 13 residues. V lost 0 bases to trimming and J lost 4 bases, with 6 bases between them. The CDR3 here is CATSRDLSYGYTF. DNA for the CDR3: TGTGCCACCAGCAGAGATTTGTCCTATGGCTACACCTTC.

This clonotype was observed once. The chain employs TRBV3-1 and TRBJ2-1, with 7 bases that match TRBD2. V was clipped by 1 base and J by 9 bases; unmatched bases: 6. Germline CDR1 LGHDT, CDR2 YNNKEL (reference sequence). This CDR3 contains 14 residues. The CDR3 is CASSQASSGFEQFF. Written as DNA, the CDR3 is TGTGCCAGCAGCCAAGCTTCTAGCGGATTTGAGCAGTTCTTC.

The chain combines TRBV4-2 with TRBJ2-3; D is uncertain. The length of the CDR3 is 17 residues. The V end lost 4 bases, the J end lost 2 bases, and 19 bases lay between the germline ends. Germline CDR1 and CDR2: LGHNA and YNFKEQ. In nucleotides, the CDR3 is TGTGCCAGCAGCCCAGACGGAAGGGCTATCGACACAGATACGCAGTATTTT. Translating gives CASSPDGRAIDTDTQYF.

The chain carries TRBV15 and TRBJ1-1; D is uncertain. Trimming took off 3 bases at V and 11 bases at J, with 19 bases between the two ends. CDR3 size: 14 residues. Germline lookup yields CDR1 LNHNV and CDR2 YYDKDF (reference sequence). Here the CDR3 reads CATSRAEGSEVAFF. The CDR3 coding sequence is TGTGCCACCAGCAGGGCGGAGGGCTCAGAGGTCGCTTTCTTT. The variable domain in full, with the rest retrieved from reference TRBV15 and TRBJ1-1, is DAMVIQNPRYQVTQFGKPVTLSCSQTLNHNVMYWYQQKSSQAPKLLFHYYDKDFNNEADTPDNFQSRRPNTSFCFLDIRSPGLGDTAMYLCATSRAEGSEVAFFGQGTRLTVV.

This chain joins TRBV2 and TRBJ2-3, with D possibly being TRBD2 (6 bases). V was shortened by 6 bases and J by 6 bases, with 13 bases between the two germline ends. Looked up from germline, CDR1 is SNHLY and CDR2 is FYNNEI. The CDR3 consists of 13 residues. This chain's CDR3 is CASRRTREDTQYF. Written as DNA, the CDR3 is TGTGCCAGCAGAAGGACCCGGGAGGATACGCAGTATTTT.

This chain connects TRBV2 to TRBJ2-7; the D is unclear. There are 15 residues in the CDR3. The germline V and J ends were trimmed by 10 bases and 0 bases, with 19 bases remaining between them. CDR1 is SNHLY, CDR2 FYNNEI, per germline. CDR3 in amino acids: CAIPRAPDTSYEQYF. The CDR3 region has the DNA TGTGCCATCCCCAGAGCCCCAGACACCTCCTACGAGCAGTACTTC.

This clonotype was counted a few times. The V call is TRBV5-6, the J call TRBJ1-2; no reliable D call. The CDR3 has 14 amino acids. The V end was cut by 3 bases, the J end by 7 bases, with 16 bases between. CDR1 and CDR2 from the germline V gene are SGHDT and YYEEEE. CDR3 residues: CASSWRGPTPGYTF. DNA of the CDR3: TGTGCCAGCAGCTGGCGCGGGCCCACCCCTGGCTACACCTTC.

The genes are TRBV7-2 and TRBJ2-7; TRBD1 agrees at 7 bases. The J call is in doubt because the DNA end fits TRBJ2-5 better. Germline V CDR1 and CDR2: SGHTA, FQGNSA. The CDR3 has 13 amino acids. This CDR3 is CASSYLGGGTQYF. In nucleotides, the CDR3 is TGTGCCAGCAGCTACTTAGGGGGCGGGACCCAGTACTTC.

This sequence joins TRBV5-1 and TRBJ2-1; 12 nucleotides align to TRBD2. The CDR3 is made up of 14 amino acids. V lost 7 bases to trimming and J lost 10 bases; unmatched junction nucleotides: 9. The germline gives CDR1 SGHRS, CDR2 YFSETQ. DNA for the CDR3: TGCGCCAGCGGGGCCGGGACTAGCGGGCAGGAGCAGTTCTTC. It yields the protein CASGAGTSGQEQFF.

This clonotype was detected a few times. The chain recombines TRBV7-2 with TRBJ2-1; D not certain. V was clipped by 1 base and J by 10 bases, with 11 bases between them. This CDR3 comprises 13 residues. Germline V gene data show CDR1 as SGHTA and CDR2 as FQGNSA. The CDR3 bases are TGTGCCAGCAGCTTAGAGGGCTTAGGGGAGCAGTTCTTC. The encoded protein is CASSLEGLGEQFF.

This clonotype was recorded a few times. V is TRBV7-9 and J is TRBJ2-7; TRBD1 agrees at 7 bases. The J segment lost 7 bases and the V segment lost 5 bases, leaving 14 bases of the junction unmatched. Germline CDR1 and CDR2: SEHNR and FQNEAQ (reference sequence). The CDR3 sequence is 15 residues long. The CDR3 coding sequence is TGTGCCAGCAGCCATAACAGGGGACCCTTAGAGGAGCAGTACTTC. The encoded protein is CASSHNRGPLEEQYF.

The V gene is TRBV4-1, the J gene TRBJ2-4, with TRBD2 matching 8 bases. Germline V gene data show CDR1 as MGHRA and CDR2 as YSYEKL. The CDR3 contains 15 residues. Losses at the gene ends were 4 bases for V and 7 bases for J; bases not matched to a gene: 9. In DNA form, the CDR3 reads TGCGCCAGCAGCCCCCTCGGGGGGGGCCTGAACATTCAGTACTTC. This sequence encodes CASSPLGGGLNIQYF.

V is TRBV7-9 and J is TRBJ1-5, with 8 bases matching TRBD1. This CDR3 is built from 17 residues. J gave up 2 bases and V 1 base, and 7 bases lay outside the gene matches. Germline values: CDR1 SEHNR, CDR2 FQNEAQ (reference sequence). The DNA for the CDR3 is TGTGCCAGCAGCTTAGTGACAGGGGCACAGGGCAATCAGCCCCAGCATTTT. Its protein is CASSLVTGAQGNQPQHF.

This chain uses TRBV25-1 with TRBJ1-2; no clear D. Trimming stripped 5 bases from V and 8 bases from J, with 9 bases between. The CDR3 has 11 amino acids. Germline values: CDR1 MGHDK, CDR2 SYGVNS. CDR3 region: CASSSLTGYTF. CDR3 in DNA: TGTGCCAGCAGTTCCCTTACAGGCTACACCTTC.

The table lists this clonotype with a few counts. This chain joins TRBV2 and TRBJ2-5; 11 positions match TRBD1. This CDR3 is 14 amino acids long. Germline V CDR1 and CDR2: SNHLY, FYNNEI. Trimming cost V 6 bases and J 5 bases; bases outside gene matches: 5. CDR3 nucleotides: TGTGCCAGCAGGGACAGGGGGCGCGGGGAGACCCAGTACTTC. Translated, it gives CASRDRGRGETQYF.

The chain carries TRBV9 and TRBJ2-1, with D hard to call. Germline V CDR1 and CDR2: SGDLS, YYNGEE. V gave up 0 bases and J gave up 8 bases, with 6 bases separating them. This CDR3 has 12 amino acids. CDR3 in DNA: TGTGCCAGCAGCGTAGATCGTGATGAGCAGTTCTTC. Residues: CASSVDRDEQFF. Based on the CDR3 plus reference TRBV9 and TRBJ2-1, the full variable domain is DSGVTQTPKHLITATGQRVTLRCSPRSGDLSVYWYQQSLDQGLQFLIQYYNGEERAKGNILERFSAQQFPDLHSELNLSSLELGDSALYFCASSVDRDEQFFGPGTRLTVL.

The V and J genes are TRBV2 and TRBJ1-6; D is ambiguous. V lost 3 bases and J lost 7, with 7 bases in between. Germline V gene sequence: CDR1 SNHLY, CDR2 FYNNEI. The CDR3 contains 13 residues. Here the CDR3 DNA reads TGTGCCAGCAGTGACGGGATCAATTCACCCCTCCACTTT. Its translation: CASSDGINSPLHF.

In its sample, this clonotype was seen a few times. The chain uses TRBV20-1 and TRBJ2-7; 9 bases match TRBD2. The CDR3 consists of 14 residues. Germline V gene lookup returns CDR1 DFQATT and CDR2 SNEGSKA (reference sequence). The CDR3 nucleotides read TGCAGCGCCGATAGCGGGGGCCCTTCCTACGAGCAGTACTTC. The encoded protein is CSADSGGPSYEQYF.

Turning to this clonotype: The junction shows a germline mismatch at one end, possibly a read error. CDR3 in amino acids: CAGSLGGTRDTQYF. CDR3 nucleotides: TGTGCCGGCAGCTTAGGGGGAACTAGAGATACGCAGTATTTT. The chain has TRBV11-2 and TRBJ2-3, with D possibly TRBD1 on 6 matching bases. Germline lookup yields CDR1 SGHAT and CDR2 FQNNGV. The CDR3 covers 14 residues.